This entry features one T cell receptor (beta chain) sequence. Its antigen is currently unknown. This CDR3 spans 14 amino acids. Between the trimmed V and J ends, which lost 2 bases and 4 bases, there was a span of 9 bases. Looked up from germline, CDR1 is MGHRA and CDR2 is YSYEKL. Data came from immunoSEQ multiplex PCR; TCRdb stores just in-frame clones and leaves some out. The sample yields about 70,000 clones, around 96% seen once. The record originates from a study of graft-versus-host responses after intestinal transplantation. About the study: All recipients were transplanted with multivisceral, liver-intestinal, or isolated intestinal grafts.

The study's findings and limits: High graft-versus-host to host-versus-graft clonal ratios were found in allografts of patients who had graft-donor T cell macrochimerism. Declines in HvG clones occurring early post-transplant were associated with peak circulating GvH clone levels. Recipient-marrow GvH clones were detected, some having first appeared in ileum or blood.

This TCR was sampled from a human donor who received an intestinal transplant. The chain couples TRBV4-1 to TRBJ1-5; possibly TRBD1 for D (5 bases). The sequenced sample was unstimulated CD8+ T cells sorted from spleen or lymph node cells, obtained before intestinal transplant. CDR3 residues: CASSQPQGNQPQHF. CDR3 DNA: TGCGCCAGCAGCCAACCTCAGGGAAATCAGCCCCAGCATTTT.